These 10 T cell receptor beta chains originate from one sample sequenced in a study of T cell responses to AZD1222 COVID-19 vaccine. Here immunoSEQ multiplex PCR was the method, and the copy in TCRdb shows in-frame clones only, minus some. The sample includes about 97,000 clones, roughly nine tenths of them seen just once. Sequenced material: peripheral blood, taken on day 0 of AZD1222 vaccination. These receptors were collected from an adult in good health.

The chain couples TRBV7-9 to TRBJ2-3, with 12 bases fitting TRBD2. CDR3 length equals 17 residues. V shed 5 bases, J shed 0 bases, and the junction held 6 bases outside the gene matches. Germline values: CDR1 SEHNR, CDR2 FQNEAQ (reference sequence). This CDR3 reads CASSRTSGAPSTDTQYF. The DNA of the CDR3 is TGTGCCAGCAGCCGGACTAGCGGGGCTCCTAGCACAGATACGCAGTATTTT.

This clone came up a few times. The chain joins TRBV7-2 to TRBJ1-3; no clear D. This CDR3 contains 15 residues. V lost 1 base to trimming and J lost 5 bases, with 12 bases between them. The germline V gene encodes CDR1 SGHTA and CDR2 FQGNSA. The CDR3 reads CASSLVQSGRNTIYF. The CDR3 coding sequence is TGTGCCAGCAGCTTAGTACAGAGTGGTAGAAACACCATATATTTT.

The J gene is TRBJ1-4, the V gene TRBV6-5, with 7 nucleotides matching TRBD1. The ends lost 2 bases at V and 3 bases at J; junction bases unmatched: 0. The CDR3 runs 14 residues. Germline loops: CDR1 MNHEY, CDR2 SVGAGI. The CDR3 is CASSYDRANEKLFF. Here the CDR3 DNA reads TGTGCCAGCAGTTACGACAGGGCTAATGAAAAACTGTTTTTT.

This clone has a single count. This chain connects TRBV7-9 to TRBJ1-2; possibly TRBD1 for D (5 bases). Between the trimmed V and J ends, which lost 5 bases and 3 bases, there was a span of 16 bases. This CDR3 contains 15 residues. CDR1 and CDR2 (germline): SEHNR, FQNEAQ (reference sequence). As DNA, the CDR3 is TGTGCCAGCAGCCCGGACGGGGGACTACACTATGGCTACACCTTC. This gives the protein CASSPDGGLHYGYTF.

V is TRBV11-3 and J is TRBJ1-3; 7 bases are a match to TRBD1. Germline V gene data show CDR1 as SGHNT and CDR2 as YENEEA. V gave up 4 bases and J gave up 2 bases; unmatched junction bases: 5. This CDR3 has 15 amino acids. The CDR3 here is CASSSGGTAGNTIYF. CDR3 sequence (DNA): TGTGCCAGCAGCTCCGGAGGGACAGCTGGAAACACCATATATTTT.

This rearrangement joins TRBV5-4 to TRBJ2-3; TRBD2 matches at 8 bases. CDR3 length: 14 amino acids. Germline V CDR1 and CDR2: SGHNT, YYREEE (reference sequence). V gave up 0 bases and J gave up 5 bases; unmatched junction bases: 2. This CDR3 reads CASSLGLAKDTQYF. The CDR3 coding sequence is TGTGCCAGCAGCTTGGGACTAGCGAAAGATACGCAGTATTTT.

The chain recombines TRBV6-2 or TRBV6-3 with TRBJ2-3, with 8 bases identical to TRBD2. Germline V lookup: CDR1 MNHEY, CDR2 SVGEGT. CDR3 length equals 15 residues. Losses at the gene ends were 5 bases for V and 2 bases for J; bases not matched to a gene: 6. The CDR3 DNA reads TGTGCCAGCAGTGATAAGCGGGGGTCCACAGATACGCAGTATTTT. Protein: CASSDKRGSTDTQYF.

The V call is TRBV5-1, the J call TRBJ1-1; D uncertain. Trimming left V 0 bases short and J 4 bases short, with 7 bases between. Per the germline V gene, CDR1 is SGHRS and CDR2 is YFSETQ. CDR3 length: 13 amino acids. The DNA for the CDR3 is TGCGCCAGCAGCTTGGGGTCGGGCACTGAAGCTTTCTTT. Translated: CASSLGSGTEAFF.

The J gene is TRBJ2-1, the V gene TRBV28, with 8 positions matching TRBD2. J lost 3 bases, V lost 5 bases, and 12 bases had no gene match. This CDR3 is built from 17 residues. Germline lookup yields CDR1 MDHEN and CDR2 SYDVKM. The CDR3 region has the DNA TGTGCCAGCAGTAGCGTCTTGTCGGGACTAGACTACAATGAGCAGTTCTTC. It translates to CASSSVLSGLDYNEQFF.

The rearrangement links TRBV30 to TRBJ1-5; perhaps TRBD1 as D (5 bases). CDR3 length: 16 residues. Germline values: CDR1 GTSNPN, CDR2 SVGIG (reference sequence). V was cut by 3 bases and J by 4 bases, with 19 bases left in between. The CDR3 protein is CAWRQPGRVGNQPQHF. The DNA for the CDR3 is TGTGCCTGGAGGCAACCGGGACGGGTGGGTAATCAGCCCCAGCATTTT. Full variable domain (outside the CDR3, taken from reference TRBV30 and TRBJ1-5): SQTIHQWPATLVQPVGSPLSLECTVEGTSNPNLYWYRQAAGRGLQLLFYSVGIGQISSEVPQNLSASRPQDRQFILSSKKLLLSDSGFYLCAWRQPGRVGNQPQHFGDGTRLSIL.